A selection of T cell receptor beta chains follows, all from one sample in a study of shared clonotypes between healthy human individuals. The assay was immunoSEQ multiplex PCR, and TCRdb's table has in-frame clones only and misses some. This sample has more than 2,000,000 clones, with more than 85% found just once. The sequenced sample consisted of naive CD4+ T cells from PBMCs. The receptor source for this set is a man aged 18 to 30 in good health. Some clones in this sample may be carry-over from other donors' samples. The CDR3 runs from the conserved cysteine through the conserved F or W. D genes are given only for firm matches. Some rows mark clone size as missing; the rest say once, few, many or name a class of expanded clone.

>TRBV7-2|-|-|TRBJ2-3
TGTGCCAGCAGCTCGCGGCGTGTTGACCCTAGCACAGATACGCAGTATTTT
CASSSRRVDPSTDTQYF
>TRBV28|TRBD1|-|TRBJ2-7
TGTGCCAGCGCCCCTCCGGGACAGGGTCTCTACGAGCAGTACTTC
CASAPPGQGLYEQYF
>TRBV6-1|TRBD2|-|TRBJ2-1
TGTGCCAGCAGTGAAGCAGTTAGGACTAGCGGGACCTACAATGAGCAGTTCTTC
CASSEAVRTSGTYNEQFF
>TRBV6-5|-|-|TRBJ1-4
TGTGCCAGCAGGATAAACCGGGGTACTAATGAGAAACTGTTTTTT
CASRINRGTNEKLFF
>TRBV5-1|-|-|TRBJ2-3
TGCGCCAGCAGCCAAACCGTCACAGATACGCAGTATTTT
CASSQTVTDTQYF
>TRBV27|TRBD2|-|TRBJ2-1
TGTGCCAGCAGTTATCTAGCGGGAGGGCCGACCAATGAGCAGTTCTTC
CASSYLAGGPTNEQFF
>TRBV29-1|-|-|TRBJ2-7
TGCAGCGTTGCGCTCTCCTACGAGCAGTACTTC
CSVALSYEQYF
>TRBV12-2|-|few|TRBJ2-2
TGTGCAAGTCGGGGCACCGGGGAGCTGTTTTTT
CASRGTGELFF
>TRBV9|TRBD1|-|TRBJ1-3
TGTGCCAGCAGCGTAGGACAGGGGGCAAGAGGAAACACCATATATTTT
CASSVGQGARGNTIYF
>TRBV10-2|TRBD1|-|TRBJ1-5
TGCGCCAGCAGGGTAGGACAGGGGAGGAACAATCAGCCCCAGCATTTT
CASRVGQGRNNQPQHF
>TRBV2|TRBD2|-|TRBJ2-7
TGTGCCAGCAGTCCAACCTCTAGCGGTCCCTACGAGCAGTACTTC
CASSPTSSGPYEQYF
>TRBV2|-|-|TRBJ1-2
TGTGCCAGCAGTGAAGTGGCAGGGCATGGCTACACCTTC
CASSEVAGHGYTF
>TRBV30|TRBD2|-|TRBJ2-2
TGTGCCTGGAGCCCAGGACTAGCGGGAGTCGGGGAGCTGTTTTTT
CAWSPGLAGVGELFF
>TRBV28|TRBD1|-|TRBJ2-2
TGTGCCAGCAGTCTCGAGGGGGCAGGCACCGGGGAGCTGTTTTTT
CASSLEGAGTGELFF
>TRBV7-9|-|-|TRBJ2-7
TGTGCCAGCAGCTGGGCCGGGACCCGGGACCACGAGCAGTACTTC
CASSWAGTRDHEQYF
>TRBV6-6|TRBD1|-|TRBJ1-1
TGTGCCAGCAAGACGGGACAGAGAGTTGAAGCTTTCTTT
CASKTGQRVEAFF
>TRBV5-1|-|-|TRBJ1-3
TGCGCCAGCAGCGATCAGAGCTCTGGAAACACCATATATTTT
CASSDQSSGNTIYF
>TRBV18|-|-|TRBJ2-4
TGTGCCAGCTCTCCTCCTGGGACGCAAAACATTCAGTACTTC
CASSPPGTQNIQYF
>TRBV5-4|-|-|TRBJ2-1
TGTGCCAGCAGCTTGGAGAACTTACTCTACAATGAGCAGTTCTTC
CASSLENLLYNEQFF
>TRBV6-5|-|once|TRBJ2-1
TGTGCCAGCAGTTACGAGTCCTACAATGAGCAGTTCTTC
CASSYESYNEQFF
>TRBV5-1|-|-|TRBJ1-3
TGCGCCAGCAGCTCGGACAGAAACTCTGGAAACACCATATATTTT
CASSSDRNSGNTIYF
>TRBV7-2|-|once|TRBJ2-2
TGTGCCAGCAGTTTTGGACAGCCTAACACCGGGGAGCTGTTTTTT
CASSFGQPNTGELFF
>TRBV10-1|-|-|TRBJ1-1
TGCGCCAGCTCGAATTTGAACACTGAAGCTTTCTTT
CASSNLNTEAFF
>TRBV6-1|TRBD1|-|TRBJ2-7
TGTGCCAGCAGTGCCCATGGGGGACAGGGGTTATACGAGCAGTACTTC
CASSAHGGQGLYEQYF
>TRBV25-1|-|once|TRBJ2-5
TGTGCCAGCTCTAGTAGGACTGGTGCCGGGAAGACCCAGTACTTC
CASSSRTGAGKTQYF
>TRBV27|-|-|TRBJ1-2
TGTGCCAGCAGTCGGGCAATTACAGCCGTTAACTATGGCTACACCTTC
CASSRAITAVNYGYTF
>TRBV5-1|TRBD1|-|TRBJ2-3
TGCGCCAGCAGTGACAGGGGATTTTTCGATACGCAGTATTTT
CASSDRGFFDTQYF
>TRBV28|-|-|TRBJ2-7
TGTGCCAGCAGTTCAACGGGGTATCACGAGCAGTACTTC
CASSSTGYHEQYF
>TRBV5-6|-|-|TRBJ2-5
TGTGCCAGCAGCCAGGCGGGCTGGGGGAGGACCCAGTACTTC
CASSQAGWGRTQYF
>TRBV28|TRBD1|-|TRBJ1-2
TGTGCCAGCAGTACTGCCGGTTGGGACAGCTATGGCTACACCTTC
CASSTAGWDSYGYTF
>TRBV2|-|-|TRBJ2-4
TGTGCCAGCAGTGAAGTGGGCATTCAGTACTTC
CASSEVGIQYF
>TRBV27|-|once|TRBJ1-1
TGTGCCAGCAGTTCCCGTGGACAATACACTGAAGCTTTCTTT
CASSSRGQYTEAFF
>TRBV7-2|-|-|TRBJ2-6
TGTGCCAGCACCTCGACCTCAGGGACGGCTGGGGCCAACGTCCTGACTTTC
CASTSTSGTAGANVLTF
>TRBV7-2|TRBD2|-|TRBJ2-3
TGTGCCAGCAGCGTCAAAAGACTAGCGGGGAGATCAGATACGCAGTATTTT
CASSVKRLAGRSDTQYF
>TRBV6-1|-|once|TRBJ1-2
TGTGCCAGCAGTACCCGTGGGGATTGGTATGGCTACACCTTC
CASSTRGDWYGYTF
>TRBV5-4|TRBD2|-|TRBJ2-1
TGTGCCAGCAGCCCCCGGGGGCTAGCGGGGTTCTACAATGAGCAGTTCTTC
CASSPRGLAGFYNEQFF
>TRBV7-2|TRBD1|few|TRBJ1-5
TGTGCCAGCAGTCCCGACAGGGCCTTAGGACAGCCCCAGCATTTT
CASSPDRALGQPQHF